This TCR beta chain emerged from a study of cytomegalovirus exposure and HLA in healthy donors. Whole-study context: The same platform was used for the 120 validation repertoires and the roughly 640 first-cohort repertoires, a later analysis reported. Study results and caveats: A few CMV-associated chains were confirmed in vitro to be specific for CMV antigens.

Only in-frame clones appear in the TCRdb table, and some are missing; sequencing was by immunoSEQ multiplex PCR. The table shows over 110,000 clones, with around 87% occurring only once. A note on this clone: What it binds is unknown.

Separate from the roughly 700-subject first cohort was the approximately 120-subject validation cohort, to which the donors belonged. CDR1 and CDR2 (germline): SQVTM, ANQGSEA. The V gene lost 7 bases and the J gene lost 3 bases, with 13 bases spanning the gap. This CDR3 comprises 12 residues. The genes are TRBV29-1 and TRBJ2-7, with TRBD1 as a possible D gene (7 bases). This sequence originates from a man younger than 35 in good health and CMV-seropositive. The sequenced material came from PBMCs. CDR3 protein: CSAAGQHYEQYF. CDR3 coding DNA: TGCAGCGCGGCGGGACAGCACTACGAGCAGTACTTC.